Listed below are T cell receptor beta chains from one sample, sequenced in a study of T cells in Graves' hyperthyroidism and ophthalmopathy. A single record per CDR3 protein comes from TCRdb applying MiXCR to the multiplex PCR reads. The sample yields more than 150,000 distinct CDR3 sequences, approximately 17% seen once. The source material was blood. These receptors were obtained from a woman aged 45-65 years with Graves' hyperthyroidism. CDR3s include the opening cysteine and the closing phenylalanine or tryptophan. Fields, in order: CDR3 DNA, CDR3 protein, clone size, V gene, CDR3 length, D gene, J gene. D genes are given only for firm matches. Size is stated for part of the rows, as once, few or many counts, or as a class when the clone is expanded.

TGTGCCAGCGGGGTTCAGGGAAACACTGAAGCTTTCTTT | CASGVQGNTEAFF | many | TRBV6-2/TRBV6-3 | 13 | NA | TRBJ1-1
TGCGCCAGCAGCAAACAGGCGGGGCAAGAGACCCAGTACTTC | CASSKQAGQETQYF | few | TRBV4-1 | 14 | NA | TRBJ2-5
TGTGCCAGCGGCTCGTACAGGGGACCCTATGAAAAACTGTTTTTT | CASGSYRGPYEKLFF | NA | TRBV7-2 | 15 | TRBD1 | TRBJ1-4
TGTGCCAGCAGTTTATCCAGCCTCCAAGAGACCCAGTACTTC | CASSLSSLQETQYF | many | TRBV27 | 14 | NA | TRBJ2-5
TGTGCCAGCAGTTTTCCGACCAAGCATTTT | CASSFPTKHF | few | TRBV28 | 10 | NA | TRBJ1-5
TGTGCCAGCAGCACAGGGTACTATGGCTACACCTTC | CASSTGYYGYTF | many | TRBV28 | 12 | NA | TRBJ1-2
TGTGCCAGCATCAAAGAAAGGGCTAATGGCTACACCTTC | CASIKERANGYTF | few | TRBV28 | 13 | NA | TRBJ1-2
TGCAGCGTCTCCCGACAGTCAATGAACACTGAAGCTTTCTTT | CSVSRQSMNTEAFF | many | TRBV29-1 | 14 | NA | TRBJ1-1
TGTGCCTGGAGTGTCGGGGCCGCGAAGCAGTTCTTC | CAWSVGAAKQFF | NA | TRBV30 | 12 | NA | TRBJ2-1
TGTGCCACCAGCAGAGATACTCTAGCGGGGGCGGGGGAGACCCAGTACTTC | CATSRDTLAGAGETQYF | NA | TRBV15 | 17 | TRBD2 | TRBJ2-5
TGTGCCAGCAGTAGGACAGGGTACAATGAGCAGTTCTTC | CASSRTGYNEQFF | many | TRBV2 | 13 | TRBD1 | TRBJ2-1
TGCAGTGCTAGAGATCTTAAGGCTGGTACCTACGAGCAGTACTTC | CSARDLKAGTYEQYF | NA | TRBV20-1 | 15 | NA | TRBJ2-7
TGTGCCAGCAGTACCACCACAGGGATCTCTGGGGCCAACGTCCTGACTTTC | CASSTTTGISGANVLTF | many | TRBV7-3 | 17 | NA | TRBJ2-6
TGCGCCAGCAGCTTGATTCCGGCGGGAGTCCAAGAGCAGTTCTTC | CASSLIPAGVQEQFF | once | TRBV5-1 | 15 | TRBD2 | TRBJ2-1
TGTGCCAGCAGCTTGCGGTGGGGAAACACAGATACGCAGTATTTT | CASSLRWGNTDTQYF | few | TRBV5-8 | 15 | NA | TRBJ2-3
TGTGCCAGCAGCTTCGCAACCCCGACAGGGACTGAAGCTTTCTTT | CASSFATPTGTEAFF | many | TRBV7-2 | 15 | TRBD1 | TRBJ1-1
TGTGCCAGCAGTCCCCCGTGGGGCTATGGCTACACCTTC | CASSPPWGYGYTF | NA | TRBV12-3/TRBV12-4 | 13 | NA | TRBJ1-2
TGTGCCAGCAGTTCTAACAGGAGACTTAACACTGAAGCTTTCTTT | CASSSNRRLNTEAFF | many | TRBV6-2/TRBV6-3 | 15 | NA | TRBJ1-1
TGCGCCAGCAGCCAAGAGGCGGACAGGCGCCCCTCGGTTGGCTACACCTTC | CASSQEADRRPSVGYTF | many | TRBV4-3 | 17 | TRBD1 | TRBJ1-2
TGTGCCAGCAGTGTGGGGACAGGGGGTATCTACGAGCAGTACTTC | CASSVGTGGIYEQYF | NA | TRBV2 | 15 | TRBD1 | TRBJ2-7
TGTGCCAGCAGCTGTAGCCAGTGGACAGGGGATTATCAGCCCCAGCATTTT | CASSCSQWTGDYQPQHF | many | TRBV11-3 | 17 | TRBD1 | TRBJ1-5
TGTGCCAGCAGCCCCGGTGTCGGGGACGAGCAGTACTTC | CASSPGVGDEQYF | many | TRBV7-9 | 13 | NA | TRBJ2-7
TGTGCCAGCAGTGTCACTCAGCAGTACTTC | CASSVTQQYF | NA | TRBV11-2 | 10 | NA | TRBJ2-7
TGTGCCACCAGCAGAGATAGTAAAGAGAGTTCACCCCTCCACTTT | CATSRDSKESSPLHF | many | TRBV15 | 15 | NA | TRBJ1-6
TGTGCCAGCAGCTTAAGTAGGGCCCAAGAGACCCAGTACTTC | CASSLSRAQETQYF | many | TRBV7-2 | 14 | NA | TRBJ2-5
TGTGCCAGCAGGGGGTTAGATACGCAGTATTTT | CASRGLDTQYF | many | TRBV6-1 | 11 | NA | TRBJ2-3
TGCGCCAGCAGCTTAGAAGGATTGGACAAGAAAGGGACCCAGTACTTC | CASSLEGLDKKGTQYF | NA | TRBV5-1 | 16 | NA | TRBJ2-5
TGTGCCAGCAGCTTTCGTGGTGTGGTAGGGGACAGCAATGAAAAACTGTTTTTT | CASSFRGVVGDSNEKLFF | many | TRBV7-2 | 18 | TRBD1 | TRBJ1-4
TGTGCCAGCAGCGACGGACAGGGACAGTTCTTC | CASSDGQGQFF | many | TRBV5-6 | 11 | TRBD1 | TRBJ2-1
TGTGCCAGCAGCTCGCCAAAGGACAGGGTGGACACCGGGGAGCTGTTTTTT | CASSSPKDRVDTGELFF | many | TRBV7-9 | 17 | TRBD1 | TRBJ2-2
TGTGCCAGCAGCTTAACAGCGGGGGGGGAAGAGACCCAGTACTTC | CASSLTAGGEETQYF | many | TRBV7-9 | 15 | TRBD2 | TRBJ2-5
TGTGCCAGCAGTTACGCCCAGGAGAATCAGCCCCAGCATTTT | CASSYAQENQPQHF | many | TRBV6-5 | 14 | NA | TRBJ1-5
TGTGCCAGTAGTATCGGGACAGGGGGGGTCCGGACTGAAGCTTTCTTT | CASSIGTGGVRTEAFF | many | TRBV19 | 16 | TRBD1 | TRBJ1-1
TGTGCCAGCAGCTTAAAGGCCAGGGGGCTTCTAGGCACTGAAGCTTTCTTT | CASSLKARGLLGTEAFF | many | TRBV7-2 | 17 | TRBD1 | TRBJ1-1
TGCAGTGCTAGAGATGCGGACGGACTAGGAGTTTCGGGTACGCAGTATTTT | CSARDADGLGVSGTQYF | NA | TRBV20-1 | 17 | TRBD2 | TRBJ2-3
TGCAGTGCGAGACAGGGCCTCTCCTACGAGCAGTACTTC | CSARQGLSYEQYF | many | TRBV20-1 | 13 | TRBD1 | TRBJ2-7
TGCGCCAGCAGCTTGCCACAGAGCTCCTACAATGAGCAGTTCTTC | CASSLPQSSYNEQFF | NA | TRBV5-1 | 15 | NA | TRBJ2-1
TGTGCCAGCAGTTGGGGGGAGACCCAGTACTTC | CASSWGETQYF | many | TRBV12-3/TRBV12-4 | 11 | NA | TRBJ2-5
TGTGCCAGCAGCCCGCGGATGGACAGGGTCTCTTTCGATGAGCAGTTCTTC | CASSPRMDRVSFDEQFF | few | TRBV7-9 | 17 | TRBD1 | TRBJ2-1
TGCGCCAGCAGCCCCGAAGACCCGGGGAACACTGAAGCTTTCTTT | CASSPEDPGNTEAFF | many | TRBV5-1 | 15 | NA | TRBJ1-1
TGTGCCAGCAGCGCTGCTGGAGTAGACACCATATATTTT | CASSAAGVDTIYF | many | TRBV7-2 | 13 | NA | TRBJ1-3
TGTGCCAGCAGTACTCCGGGACCCCAGAGGCCCCAGCATTTT | CASSTPGPQRPQHF | NA | TRBV27 | 14 | NA | TRBJ1-5
TGTGCCAGCAGTCCAGCGACCACCGGGGAGCTGTTTTTT | CASSPATTGELFF | many | TRBV27 | 13 | NA | TRBJ2-2
TGTGCCACCTCAGGGGGTCTAGCCAAAAACATTCAGTACTTC | CATSGGLAKNIQYF | many | TRBV10-3 | 14 | TRBD1 | TRBJ2-4
TGTGCCAGCAGCTTAGGAGGACAGGGGGCAGAAGACGGCTACACCTTC | CASSLGGQGAEDGYTF | few | TRBV7-3 | 16 | TRBD1 | TRBJ1-2